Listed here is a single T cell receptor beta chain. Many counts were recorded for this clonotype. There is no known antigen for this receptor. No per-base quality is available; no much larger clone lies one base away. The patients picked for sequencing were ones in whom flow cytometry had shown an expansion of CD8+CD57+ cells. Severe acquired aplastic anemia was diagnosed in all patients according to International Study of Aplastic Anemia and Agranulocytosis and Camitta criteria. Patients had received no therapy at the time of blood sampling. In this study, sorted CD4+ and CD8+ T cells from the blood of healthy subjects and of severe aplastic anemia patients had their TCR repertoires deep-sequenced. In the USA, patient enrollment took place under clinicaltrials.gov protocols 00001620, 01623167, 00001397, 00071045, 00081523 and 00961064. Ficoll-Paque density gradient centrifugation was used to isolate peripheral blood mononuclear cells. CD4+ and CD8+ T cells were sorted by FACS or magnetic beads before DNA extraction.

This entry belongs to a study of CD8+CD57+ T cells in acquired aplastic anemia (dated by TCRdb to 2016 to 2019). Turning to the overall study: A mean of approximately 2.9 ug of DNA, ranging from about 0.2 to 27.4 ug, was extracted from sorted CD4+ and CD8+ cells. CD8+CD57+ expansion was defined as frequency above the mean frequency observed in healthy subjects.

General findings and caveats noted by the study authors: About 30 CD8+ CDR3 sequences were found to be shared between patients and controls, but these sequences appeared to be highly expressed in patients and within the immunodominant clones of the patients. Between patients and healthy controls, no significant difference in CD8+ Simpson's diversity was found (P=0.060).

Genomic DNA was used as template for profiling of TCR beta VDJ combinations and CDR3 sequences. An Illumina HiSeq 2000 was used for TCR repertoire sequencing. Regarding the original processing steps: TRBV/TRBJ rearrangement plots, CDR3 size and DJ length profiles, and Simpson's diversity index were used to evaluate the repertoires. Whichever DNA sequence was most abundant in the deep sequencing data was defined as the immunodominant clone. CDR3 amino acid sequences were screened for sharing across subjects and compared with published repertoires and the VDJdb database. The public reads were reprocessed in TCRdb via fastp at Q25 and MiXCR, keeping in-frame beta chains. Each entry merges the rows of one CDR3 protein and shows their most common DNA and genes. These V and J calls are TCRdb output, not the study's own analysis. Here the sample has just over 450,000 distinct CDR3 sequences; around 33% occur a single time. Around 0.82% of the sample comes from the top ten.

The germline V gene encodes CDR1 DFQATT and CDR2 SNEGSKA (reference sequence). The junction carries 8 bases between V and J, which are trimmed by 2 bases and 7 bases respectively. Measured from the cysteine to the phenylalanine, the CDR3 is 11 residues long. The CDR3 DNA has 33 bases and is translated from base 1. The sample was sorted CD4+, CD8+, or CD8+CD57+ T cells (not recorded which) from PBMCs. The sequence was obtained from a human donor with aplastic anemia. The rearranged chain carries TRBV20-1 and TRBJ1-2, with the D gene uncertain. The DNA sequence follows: TGCAGTGCTAGATCGAGTTTTGGCTACACCTTC. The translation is CSARSSFGYTF.